Listed below are T cell receptor beta chains from one sample, sequenced in a study of blood T cell repertoires in COVID-19. Sequencing was performed with immunoSEQ multiplex PCR; in TCRdb, only in-frame clones are kept and a portion is missing. This table has approximately 200,000 clones, about 87% appearing once. Sample: peripheral blood. These TCRs come from a man in his sixties who had recovered from COVID-19. Both conserved end residues are part of each CDR3. D genes are given only for firm matches.

>TRBV7-9|TRBD1
CASSDRQGARGNTIYF
>TRBV12-3/TRBV12-4|TRBD2
CASLAGAAETQYF
>TRBV5-6|TRBD1
CASSLYRGAVGYTF
>TRBV18|NA
CASSPGRGMDGSPLHF
>TRBV5-8|TRBD2
CASNGRVGYEQYF
>TRBV30|TRBD1
CAWSGQGFTDTQYF
>TRBV5-1|NA
CASRRDGSSYNEQFF
>TRBV7-9|TRBD1
CASSEAATGVDNQPQHF
>TRBV5-5|NA
CASSLPLTSYNEQFF
>TRBV6-5|TRBD1
CASNPQGSYGYTF
>TRBV7-2|TRBD2
CASSSYPGLAGMETQYF
>TRBV3-1/TRBV3-2|NA
CASSHVEETQYF
>TRBV12-3/TRBV12-4|NA
CASTTQYEQYF
>TRBV6-5|TRBD2
CASGTGTSGNNEQFF
>TRBV11-2|TRBD2
CASSLVSGSNDEQYF
>TRBV18|TRBD2
CASSPAGGTDEQYF
>TRBV12-3/TRBV12-4|NA
CASSLVADEQFF
>TRBV7-3|TRBD2
CASTSGLAGGFLSTDTQYF
>TRBV5-4|TRBD2
CASSFKRGASTDTQYF
>TRBV19|NA
CASKSRSNTEAFF
>TRBV19|NA
CASSIGQYSNQPQHF
>TRBV28|TRBD2
CASSLPTSSGRQTQYF
>TRBV27|TRBD1
CASSRPGQMNTEAFF
>TRBV28|NA
CASRSRGHLNDEKLFF
>TRBV7-3|NA
CASSLSRGELFF
>TRBV2|NA
CASSEQGAEPSSYNEQFF
>TRBV5-4|NA
CASSGTGLGEQYF
>TRBV4-3|NA
CASSQSKEAWETQYF
>TRBV28|NA
CASRLRTYNEQFF
>TRBV6-6|NA
CASGLAYGYTF
>TRBV12-3/TRBV12-4|NA
CASTGGPYEQYF
>TRBV27|TRBD2
CASSSLPGTSGVREDNEQFF
>TRBV19|TRBD2
CASSMSRGVPTDTQYF